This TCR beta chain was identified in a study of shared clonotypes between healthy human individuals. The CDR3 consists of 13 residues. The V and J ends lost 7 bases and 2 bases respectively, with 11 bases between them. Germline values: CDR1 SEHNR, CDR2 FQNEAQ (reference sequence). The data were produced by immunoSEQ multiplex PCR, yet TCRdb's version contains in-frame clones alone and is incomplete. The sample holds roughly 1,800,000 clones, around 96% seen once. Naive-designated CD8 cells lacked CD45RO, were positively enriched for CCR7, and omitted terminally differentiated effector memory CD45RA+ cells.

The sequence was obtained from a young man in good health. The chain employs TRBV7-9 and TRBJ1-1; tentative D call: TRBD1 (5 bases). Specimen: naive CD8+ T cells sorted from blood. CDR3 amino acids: CASNPTENTEAFF. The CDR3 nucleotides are TGTGCCAGCAACCCGACAGAAAACACTGAAGCTTTCTTT. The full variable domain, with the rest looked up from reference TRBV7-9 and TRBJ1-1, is DTGVSQNPRHKITKRGQNVTFRCDPISEHNRLYWYRQTLGQGPEFLTYFQNEAQLEKSRLLSDRFSAERPKGSFSTLEIQRTEQGDSAMYLCASNPTENTEAFFGQGTRLTVV.